This T cell receptor beta chain was observed in a study of blood T cell repertoires in COVID-19. As originally analysed: Using reference gene primer amplification, nucleated cell counts were estimated. Here immunoSEQ multiplex PCR was the method, and the copy in TCRdb shows in-frame clones only, minus some. That table is the source of V, J and clone size, and D and trimming were worked out from the DNA. The data show fewer than 80,000 clones, approximately 90% seen once. This sequence was found in a human donor in a cohort sampled during active COVID-19. The material sequenced was peripheral blood.

CDR3 in amino acids: CASSDWDRVSEKLFF. The CDR3 DNA is TGTGCCAGCAGTGATTGGGACAGGGTCTCTGAAAAACTGTTTTTT. The genes are TRBV2 and TRBJ1-4, with 9 bases aligning to TRBD1. This CDR3 region has 15 residues. Germline-derived CDR1 and CDR2 are SNHLY and FYNNEI. V gave up 3 bases and J gave up 7 bases; unmatched junction bases: 6.